The entry below gives a single T cell receptor (beta chain) sequence along with its context. This clone has only one observation. Its specific antigen is unknown. No much larger clone is present one base from it, and per-base qualities are unavailable. V sheds 2 bases and J sheds 6 bases, leaving 19 bases between their ends. Taken from the germline V gene, the CDR1 and CDR2 loops are MNHNS and SASEGT. Reading from cysteine to phenylalanine, the CDR3 counts 16 amino acids. The kept DNA is CDR3 alone, 48 bases in frame from the first base. This sample stems from a study of CD39 and CD103 CD8 tumor-infiltrating T cells (dated by TCRdb to 2016 to 2018). Study-wide context: An HPV-positive HNSCC, an HPV-negative HNSCC, an ovarian cancer and a melanoma patient were represented in the repertoire comparisons shown. Repertoires of CD8 TIL subsets defined by CD103 and CD39 were compared with peripheral memory CD8 T cells by TCRbeta CDR3 deep sequencing.

At the time samples were collected, the patients were not on therapy, although their prior treatments varied from chemotherapy, radiotherapy, surgery and immunotherapy to none at all. After thawing, cells went through T lymphocyte enrichment using a negative-selection kit, with EpCAM beads added for tumor-infiltrating lymphocytes. Memory CD8 T cells were sorted using a CD8+CD4-CD45RA- gate, without regard to whether the cells expressed CCR7. Before analysis, peripheral blood mononuclear cells were isolated on a Ficoll-Paque PLUS gradient and cryopreserved. On a FACSAria II, each population was sorted to 97% to 99% purity, and the resulting cell pellets were frozen for TCR sequencing with no culture step. On the study overall, not on this receptor specifically: DP CD8 TILs appeared to be more oligoclonal than DN and SP CD8 TILs and blood memory CD8 T cells, with about 56-90% covered by the top 30 clonotypes. DP TIL clonotypes were rarely found in blood or uninvolved lymph node, whereas DN TIL clonotypes largely overlapped peripheral memory CD8 repertoires.

Genomic DNA was extracted with the DNeasy Blood and Tissue Kit from about 10,000 to 100,000 sorted cells per subset. The immunoSEQ service sequenced and mapped the TCRbeta V-J or V-D-J regions, with each sample reaching coverage above 8.5x. Turning to the authors' computational methods: The analysis included only productive rearrangements exported from the immunoSEQ Analyzer platform, and clonality was assessed using the 500 most abundant clones. The Morisita-Horn similarity index and the Jaccard index were used to quantify the overlap in repertoires between populations. Morisita-Horn similarity between CD8 T-cell subset TCR repertoires was measured in roughly six cancer patients. This is the immuneACCESS table as TCRdb keeps it, with only in-frame sequences that have V and J called. A part of the clones is gone; compared with another copy, unresolved V genes explain less than half, and the rest is unexplained. The V and J calls and clone size are taken from that table; D and trimming were inferred from the DNA. This sample holds approximately 8,000 clones; over 60% were observed only once. Clones ranked in the top ten supply around three fifths of the sample.

The chain was built from TRBV6-1 and TRBJ1-1; a weak D assignment points to TRBD1 (5 bases agree). This TCR derives from a human donor with head and neck squamous cell carcinoma. Material for sequencing was CD8+ T cells sorted from blood. The cell subset or site label for this specimen denotes: total memory CD8 T cells (CD45RA-CCR7+/-) from blood or uninvolved lymph node. The DNA is as follows: TGTGCCAGCAGTGAACTCCAGGGCGTACTGGTAGCTGAAGCTTTCTTT. It translates to CASSELQGVLVAEAFF.